The 18 T cell receptor beta chains below all came from one sample that was sequenced in a study of blood T cell repertoires in COVID-19. Sequenced by immunoSEQ multiplex PCR; TCRdb stores in-frame clones only, minus some. The sample yields more than 90,000 clones, 55% to 80% seen once. Sequenced sample: peripheral blood. All receptors derive from a woman aged 55 to 70 in a cohort sampled during active or convalescent COVID-19.

Ten or more counts support this clone. The rearrangement links TRBV19 to TRBJ2-7; 7 bases match TRBD1. The CDR3 loop spans 14 amino acids. V gave up 2 bases and J gave up 2 bases; unmatched junction bases: 3. CDR1 LNHDA and CDR2 SQIVND come from the germline V gene (reference sequence). The CDR3 DNA is TGTGCCAGTAGTATACAACAGGGGCCCTACGAGCAGTACTTC. Its protein product is CASSIQQGPYEQYF.

The V call is TRBV19, the J call TRBJ2-7, with a tentative D call TRBD2 (5 bases). CDR1 LNHDA and CDR2 SQIVND come from the germline V gene (reference sequence). This CDR3 is 15 amino acids long. Trimming took 3 bases from V and 3 from J, leaving 15 bases between them. The CDR3 loop is CASSISGIGLYEQYF. The CDR3, as DNA: TGTGCCAGTAGTATCTCCGGGATTGGCCTCTACGAGCAGTACTTC.

V usage is TRBV6-5 and J usage is TRBJ2-7; D perhaps matches TRBD2 (6 bases). This CDR3 is 13 amino acids long. In germline, CDR1 is MNHEY, CDR2 SVGAGI. Trimming shortened V by 8 bases and J by 2 bases, and 13 bases separated the two germline ends. CDR3 loop: CASGWRGTYEQYF. CDR3 in DNA: TGTGCCAGCGGCTGGCGGGGCACCTACGAGCAGTACTTC.

This clone showed up many times. This chain links TRBV5-6 with TRBJ1-2; D gene unclear. The length of the CDR3 is 15 residues. V was clipped by 4 bases and J by 4 bases, with 17 bases between them. Germline CDR1 and CDR2: SGHDT and YYEEEE. The CDR3 reads CASSVSPGNPYGYTF. The CDR3, as DNA: TGTGCCAGCAGCGTTAGTCCGGGAAACCCCTATGGCTACACCTTC.

The rearrangement uses TRBV10-3 and TRBJ1-5; perhaps TRBD1 as D (5 bases). This CDR3 is built from 13 residues. The V end was cut by 3 bases, the J end by 4 bases, with 7 bases between. Per germline, CDR1 ENHRY and CDR2 SYGVKD. The CDR3: CAISDPGNQPQHF. The DNA of the CDR3 is TGTGCCATCAGTGACCCAGGGAATCAGCCCCAGCATTTT.

The J gene is TRBJ1-6, the V gene TRBV14; D might be TRBD1 (5 bases). CDR1 is SGHDN and CDR2 is FVKESK in the germline V gene. The CDR3 extends over 14 amino acids. Trimming left V 1 base short and J 10 bases short, with 11 bases between. The CDR3 sequence is CASSQVQGGSPLHF. The DNA for the CDR3 is TGTGCCAGCAGCCAAGTTCAGGGTGGCTCACCCCTCCACTTT.

V is TRBV7-9 and J is TRBJ1-2, with D perhaps TRBD1 (5 bases). Germline CDR1 and CDR2: SEHNR and FQNEAQ (reference sequence). This CDR3 is built from 14 residues. V was shortened by 5 bases and J by 6 bases, with 16 bases between the two germline ends. The CDR3 sequence: CASSRLQGRDGYTF. DNA of the CDR3: TGTGCCAGCAGCCGTCTCCAGGGAAGGGATGGCTACACCTTC.

The rearrangement uses TRBV2 and TRBJ1-1; no reliable D call. CDR1 is SNHLY and CDR2 is FYNNEI in the germline V gene. There are 14 residues in the CDR3. Trimming removed 6 bases at V and 4 bases at J, with 15 bases between. The CDR3 nucleotides are TGTGCCAGCAGGCCGTTGGTCCCGGGCACTGAAGCTTTCTTT. It yields the protein CASRPLVPGTEAFF. The whole variable domain, filled in from reference TRBV2 and TRBJ1-1, reads EPEVTQTPSHQVTQMGQEVILRCVPISNHLYFYWYRQILGQKVEFLVSFYNNEISEKSEIFDDQFSVERPDGSNFTLKIRSTKLEDSAMYFCASRPLVPGTEAFFGQGTRLTVV.

This clone was observed once. This chain joins TRBV20-1 and TRBJ2-7; D possibly corresponds to TRBD1 (6 bases). Trimming took off 4 bases at V and 2 bases at J, with 6 bases between the two ends. Per the germline V gene, CDR1 is DFQATT and CDR2 is SNEGSKA (reference sequence). This CDR3 region has 11 residues. The CDR3 loop is CSATGAYEQYF. CDR3 DNA: TGCAGTGCTACAGGGGCCTACGAGCAGTACTTC.

This clone has only one observation. The chain carries TRBV7-9 and TRBJ2-1, with D possibly being TRBD1 (5 bases). Trimming pared 1 base from V and 4 bases from J, leaving 11 bases between. The CDR3 spans 15 residues. Germline V gene lookup returns CDR1 SEHNR and CDR2 FQNEAQ (reference sequence). CDR3 sequence (DNA): TGTGCCAGCAGCTTAGAGGGAAGGGGTTACAATGAGCAGTTCTTC. Encoded protein: CASSLEGRGYNEQFF.

The chain joins TRBV7-8 to TRBJ1-1; 8 nucleotides align to TRBD1. V shed 5 bases, J shed 1 base, and the junction held 3 bases outside the gene matches. The CDR3 has 14 residues. Germline assignment: CDR1 SGHVS and CDR2 FQNEAQ. CDR3 in amino acids: CASSIGQGNTEAFF. In DNA, the CDR3 is TGTGCCAGCAGCATCGGACAGGGGAACACTGAAGCTTTCTTT.

The chain recombines TRBV7-9 with TRBJ2-7; 8 bases are shared with TRBD2. Germline-derived CDR1 and CDR2 are SEHNR and FQNEAQ (reference sequence). The trim removed 2 bases at V and 1 base at J, leaving 7 bases unmatched. The CDR3 contains 16 residues. This CDR3 is CASSLYGAGGSYEQYF. In nucleotides, the CDR3 is TGTGCCAGCAGCTTATATGGGGCGGGGGGATCCTACGAGCAGTACTTC.

This clone was seen a single time. This sequence joins TRBV7-2 and TRBJ2-1, with D perhaps TRBD2 (5 bases). Trimming removed 4 bases from V and 1 base from J, with 11 bases in between. CDR1 is SGHTA, CDR2 FQGNSA, per germline. The CDR3 totals 15 residues. CDR3 region: CASSSGWRSYNEQFF. The CDR3 nucleotides are TGTGCCAGCAGCTCGGGGTGGAGATCCTACAATGAGCAGTTCTTC.

The V and J genes are TRBV4-2 and TRBJ2-1; 10 bases fit TRBD2. J lost 8 bases, V lost 4 bases, and 14 bases had no gene match. Germline V gene data show CDR1 as LGHNA and CDR2 as YNFKEQ. CDR3 length: 17 amino acids. CDR3 in DNA: TGTGCCAGCAGCCCGACCGGGACTAGCGAGCCCACGGATGAGCAGTTCTTC. This encodes CASSPTGTSEPTDEQFF.

A word on this clone: The same CDR3 arises from other DNA sequences in this sample as well. The J gene is TRBJ2-5, the V gene TRBV9; D is possibly TRBD2 (6 bases). V shed 0 bases and J shed 5 bases, with 11 bases lying between them. Germline assignment: CDR1 SGDLS and CDR2 YYNGEE. CDR3 length: 14 residues. In DNA form, the CDR3 reads TGTGCCAGCAGCGTAGACCCAGGGAGGGAGACCCAGTACTTC. It specifies CASSVDPGRETQYF.

The rearrangement links TRBV9 to TRBJ1-1, with D possibly TRBD1 on 6 matching bases. CDR3 length: 16 amino acids. Germline assignment: CDR1 SGDLS and CDR2 YYNGEE. V lost 0 bases and J lost 1, with 13 bases in between. CDR3 nucleotide sequence: TGTGCCAGCAGCGTAGCGGCAGGGGCCACGAACACTGAAGCTTTCTTT. It codes for CASSVAAGATNTEAFF.

The rearrangement joins TRBV7-8 to TRBJ1-5; D gene ambiguous. The CDR3 is 14 amino acids. Germline values: CDR1 SGHVS, CDR2 FQNEAQ. V was cut by 1 base and J by 6 bases, with 10 bases left in between. The CDR3 nucleotides read TGTGCCAGCAGCTTAGGTGGTGTCGGTCAGCCCCAGCATTTT. Protein: CASSLGGVGQPQHF.

This sequence joins TRBV25-1 and TRBJ1-1, with TRBD1 identical over 10 bases. J gave up 4 bases and V 0 bases, and 5 bases lay outside the gene matches. There are 16 residues in the CDR3. From germline, CDR1 is MGHDK and CDR2 SYGVNS. The CDR3 protein is CASSEYGRTGGTEAFF. The CDR3 bases are TGTGCCAGCAGTGAATACGGTAGGACAGGGGGCACTGAAGCTTTCTTT.